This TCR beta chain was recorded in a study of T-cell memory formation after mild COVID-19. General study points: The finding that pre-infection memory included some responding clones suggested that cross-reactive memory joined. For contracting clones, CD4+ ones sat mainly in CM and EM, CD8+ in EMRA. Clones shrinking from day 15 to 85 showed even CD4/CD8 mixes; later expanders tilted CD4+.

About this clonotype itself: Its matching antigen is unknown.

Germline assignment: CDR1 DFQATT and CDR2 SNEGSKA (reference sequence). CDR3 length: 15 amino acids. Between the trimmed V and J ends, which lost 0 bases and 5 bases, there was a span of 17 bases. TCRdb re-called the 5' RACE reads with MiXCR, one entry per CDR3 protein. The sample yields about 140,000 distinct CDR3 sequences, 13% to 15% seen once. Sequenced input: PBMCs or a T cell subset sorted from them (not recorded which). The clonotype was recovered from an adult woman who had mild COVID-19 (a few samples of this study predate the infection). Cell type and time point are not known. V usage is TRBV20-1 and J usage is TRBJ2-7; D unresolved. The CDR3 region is CSARDQRGLLDEQYF. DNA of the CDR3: TGCAGTGCTAGAGATCAGCGTGGGTTGCTCGACGAGCAGTACTTC.